This entry describes one T cell receptor beta chain. V was trimmed by 1 base and J by 4 bases, leaving 11 bases between them. Germline V CDR1 and CDR2: MGHRA, YSYEKL. This CDR3 has 15 residues. This record comes from a study of T cell changes during pregnancy in multiple sclerosis. Produced via immunoSEQ multiplex PCR; TCRdb's table is partial and in-frame only. This table has some 70,000 clones, around nine tenths appearing once. The receptor comes from a female donor in good health, enrolled as a control in a pregnancy study. This sequence joins TRBV4-1 and TRBJ2-1; a weak D match, TRBD2 (6 bases). The sequencing used peripheral blood, collected after pregnancy. Here the CDR3 reads CASSQVGTLYNEQFF. The CDR3 coding sequence is TGCGCCAGCAGCCAAGTCGGGACTCTTTACAATGAGCAGTTCTTC.